The 16 T cell receptor beta chains reported below all come from one sample, sequenced in a study of blood T cell repertoires in COVID-19. Assay used: immunoSEQ multiplex PCR; TCRdb lists only in-frame clones, some missing. In the table there are 130,000 to 150,000 clones, 70% to 90% of which are singletons. The sequencing sample was made of peripheral blood. The origin of the receptors is a woman aged 60-75 years with COVID-19, enrolled during active disease.

This clone occurred once. The gene calls are TRBV30 and TRBJ1-2; 7 bases agree with TRBD1. Germline CDR1 is GTSNPN and CDR2 is SVGIG (reference sequence). V lost 4 bases to trimming and J lost 7 bases; unmatched junction nucleotides: 9. This CDR3 is 13 amino acids long. Here the CDR3 DNA reads TGTGCCTGGACCCCCGACAGGGTATTTGGCTACACCTTC. Its translation: CAWTPDRVFGYTF.

The V call is TRBV7-3, the J call TRBJ2-1; TRBD1 might be the D (6 bases). This CDR3 has 14 amino acids. The V end lost 5 bases, the J end lost 8 bases, and 16 bases lay between the germline ends. Germline lookup yields CDR1 SGHTA and CDR2 FQGTGA. This CDR3 reads CASSPQGLSDEQFF. The CDR3 nucleotides are TGTGCCAGCAGCCCACAGGGTCTGAGCGATGAGCAGTTCTTC.

The chain employs TRBV4-1 and TRBJ1-1, with 8 bases identical to TRBD1. The germline gives CDR1 MGHRA, CDR2 YSYEKL. The V gene end was trimmed by 0 bases and the J gene end by 11 bases; junction bases not matched to a gene: 11. This CDR3 is built from 15 residues. The CDR3 nucleotides read TGCGCCAGCAGCCAAGACCTCGGGACAGGTAAAGTGGCTTTCTTT. Translation gives CASSQDLGTGKVAFF.

The chain recombines TRBV20-1 with TRBJ1-2; a weak D match, TRBD1 (5 bases). V shed 3 bases and J shed 8 bases, with 19 bases lying between them. From germline, CDR1 is DFQATT and CDR2 SNEGSKA (reference sequence). CDR3 length: 14 amino acids. The CDR3 protein is CSASFQMGPIGYTF. The CDR3 DNA follows: TGCAGTGCTAGTTTTCAAATGGGGCCGATCGGCTACACCTTC.

About this clone itself: At one of its ends the junction is not consistent with the germline gene, which may arise from a read error. The rearrangement uses TRBV7-7 and TRBJ2-7, with D possibly being TRBD1 (6 bases). Germline-derived CDR1 and CDR2 are SSHAT and FNYEAQ (reference sequence). CDR3 length equals 14 residues. The CDR3 loop is CASSSGTNTYEQYF. The CDR3 DNA reads TGTGCTAGCAGTTCCGGGACAAATACCTACGAGCAGTACTTC.

CDR3 DNA sequence: TGCAGCGTTGGGAGGGCGGGGACCCATGGCTACACCTTC. It is translated as CSVGRAGTHGYTF. The rearrangement joins TRBV29-1 to TRBJ1-2; D perhaps matches TRBD1 (5 bases). Germline V gene data show CDR1 as SQVTM and CDR2 as ANQGSEA. V was cut by 4 bases and J by 6 bases, with 15 bases left in between. CDR3 size: 13 residues.

This clone was recorded once. This chain joins TRBV25-1 and TRBJ2-5, with TRBD1 matching over 8 bases. Trimming removed 6 bases from V and 3 bases from J; junction bases left unmatched: 9. CDR1 is MGHDK and CDR2 is SYGVNS in the germline V gene. The CDR3 runs to 15 residues. The DNA of the CDR3 is TGTGCCAGCAGAATGGGCCAGGGGGCAAAAGAGACCCAGTACTTC. Translated, it gives CASRMGQGAKETQYF.

This CDR3 is CASSNQDRVVYEQYF. The CDR3 nucleotides read TGTGCCAGCAGCAATCAGGACAGGGTGGTATACGAGCAGTACTTC. This chain uses TRBV11-2 with TRBJ2-7, with TRBD1 matching 8 bases. CDR3 size: 15 residues. Germline V CDR1 and CDR2: SGHAT, FQNNGV. V lost 5 bases, J lost 4 bases, and 10 bases stayed unmatched.

This chain uses TRBV10-1 with TRBJ1-5, with D possibly TRBD1 on 5 matching bases. Per the germline V gene, CDR1 is WNHNN and CDR2 is SYGVQD (reference sequence). V lost 6 bases to trimming and J lost 2 bases, with 14 bases between them. The length of the CDR3 is 15 residues. The CDR3 DNA sequence: TGCGCCAGCAGGCTAAGGGGTTACGGCAATCAGCCCCAGCATTTT. This sequence encodes CASRLRGYGNQPQHF.

This clone was seen only a few times. V is TRBV12-3 or TRBV12-4 and J is TRBJ1-5; possible D gene TRBD1, 6 bases. This CDR3 comprises 12 residues. Trimming shortened V by 8 bases and J by 7 bases, and 12 bases separated the two germline ends. The CDR3 DNA reads as TGTGCCAGCGGCCCAACAGGGCAGCCCCAGCATTTT. Translating gives CASGPTGQPQHF.

V and J are TRBV5-4 and TRBJ1-1; maybe TRBD1 (5 bases). Trimming took 6 bases from V and 6 from J, leaving 15 bases between them. Per germline, CDR1 SGHNT and CDR2 YYREEE (reference sequence). This CDR3 contains 13 residues. The CDR3 loop is CASTIDSVSEAFF. CDR3 DNA: TGTGCCAGCACGATAGACAGTGTGTCTGAAGCTTTCTTT.

This clone was seen once. This chain links TRBV7-3 with TRBJ1-1; 7 positions agree with TRBD1. The trim removed 5 bases at V and 4 bases at J, leaving 10 bases unmatched. Germline V gene data show CDR1 as SGHTA and CDR2 as FQGTGA. The CDR3 runs 15 residues. In DNA, the CDR3 is TGTGCCAGCAGCCCCCATGAGGGGGCCATCACTGAAGCTTTCTTT. This codes for CASSPHEGAITEAFF.

The J gene is TRBJ1-1, the V gene TRBV30; weak D call: TRBD1 (5 bases). The V gene lost 7 bases and the J gene lost 4 bases, with 13 bases spanning the gap. CDR3 length: 12 residues. Germline V CDR1 and CDR2: GTSNPN, SVGIG (reference sequence). CDR3 nucleotides: TGTGCCTATTACCAGGGTTTCACTGAAGCTTTCTTT. Protein sequence: CAYYQGFTEAFF. Variable domain in full (rest from reference TRBV30 and TRBJ1-1): SQTIHQWPATLVQPVGSPLSLECTVEGTSNPNLYWYRQAAGRGLQLLFYSVGIGQISSEVPQNLSASRPQDRQFILSSKKLLLSDSGFYLCAYYQGFTEAFFGQGTRLTVV.

V and J are TRBV4-2 and TRBJ1-2; D is possibly TRBD1 (6 bases). CDR1 is LGHNA, CDR2 YNFKEQ, per germline. V dropped 4 bases and J dropped 3 bases, with 21 bases sitting between them. CDR3 length: 17 residues. CDR3 sequence: CASSRPGGGAHDYGYTF. The DNA of the CDR3 is TGTGCCAGCAGCCGGCCGGGAGGGGGGGCGCATGACTATGGCTACACCTTC.

This clone has just one count. The chain links TRBV4-1 to TRBJ1-6; D not certain. V lost 1 base and J 13 bases, leaving 23 bases between the germline ends. This CDR3 spans 17 amino acids. Germline loops: CDR1 MGHRA, CDR2 YSYEKL. CDR3 loop: CASSQVPLAGSHPPLHF. CDR3 nucleotides: TGCGCCAGCAGCCAAGTTCCCCTCGCAGGAAGCCATCCCCCCCTCCACTTT.

This clone came up a few times. The V call is TRBV7-9, the J call TRBJ1-1; D may be TRBD1 (6 bases). Trimming left V 6 bases short and J 4 bases short, with 6 bases between. Germline-derived CDR1 and CDR2 are SEHNR and FQNEAQ (reference sequence). CDR3 length: 11 amino acids. CDR3 coding DNA: TGTGCCAGCAGGGACAGCACTGAAGCTTTCTTT. Amino acid sequence: CASRDSTEAFF. Filled out from reference TRBV7-9 and TRBJ1-1, the complete variable domain reads DTGVSQNPRHKITKRGQNVTFRCDPISEHNRLYWYRQTLGQGPEFLTYFQNEAQLEKSRLLSDRFSAERPKGSFSTLEIQRTEQGDSAMYLCASRDSTEAFFGQGTRLTVV.